The rows below give T cell receptor beta chains drawn from one sample of a study of STAT5B mutations in CD4+ large granular lymphocyte leukemia. The method was immunoSEQ multiplex PCR; TCRdb's version includes in-frame clones alone and lacks a portion of them. This sample has approximately 21,000 clones, with roughly three quarters found just once. Sequencing was performed on CD4+ T cells from blood buffy coats. The receptors originated from a human donor in good health. Both conserved end residues are trimmed from each CDR3. Fields, in order: CDR3 protein, CDR3 length, V gene, J gene.

CDR3aa: ASSFTPSVETQY
len: 12
v_gene: TRBV5-4
j_gene: TRBJ2-5

CDR3aa: SVEENGTGNEQF
len: 12
v_gene: TRBV29-1
j_gene: TRBJ2-1

CDR3aa: ASSQLAGARHEQY
len: 13
v_gene: TRBV7-9
j_gene: TRBJ2-7

CDR3aa: ASSFWDEPQH
len: 10
v_gene: TRBV5-8
j_gene: TRBJ1-5

CDR3aa: ASSVDEGARDIQY
len: 13
v_gene: TRBV9
j_gene: TRBJ2-4

CDR3aa: ASSGISGSAYNEQF
len: 14
v_gene: TRBV11-2
j_gene: TRBJ2-1

CDR3aa: ASSLIAYTGELF
len: 12
v_gene: TRBV5-1
j_gene: TRBJ2-2

CDR3aa: ASSEPRQGATEAF
len: 13
v_gene: TRBV6-1
j_gene: TRBJ1-1

CDR3aa: ATIRTGANVLT
len: 11
v_gene: TRBV6-1
j_gene: TRBJ2-6

CDR3aa: ASSVDAGGILEQY
len: 13
v_gene: TRBV9
j_gene: TRBJ2-7

CDR3aa: ASSQAMPGDTEAF
len: 13
v_gene: TRBV7-8
j_gene: TRBJ1-1

CDR3aa: ASRGGTATNEKLF
len: 13
v_gene: TRBV2
j_gene: TRBJ1-4

CDR3aa: ASSERANYGYT
len: 11
v_gene: TRBV2
j_gene: TRBJ1-2

CDR3aa: ASSPNLGDRYSGNTIY
len: 16
v_gene: TRBV11-2
j_gene: TRBJ1-3

CDR3aa: SVGDLYNEQF
len: 10
v_gene: TRBV29-1
j_gene: TRBJ2-1

CDR3aa: ASSLGSTDTQY
len: 11
v_gene: TRBV5-4
j_gene: TRBJ2-3

CDR3aa: AISEKVDPAPNEQF
len: 14
v_gene: TRBV10-3
j_gene: TRBJ2-1

CDR3aa: ASSVAGGSYEQY
len: 12
v_gene: TRBV6-1
j_gene: TRBJ2-7

CDR3aa: ASSLVIRGGIQY
len: 12
v_gene: TRBV7-2
j_gene: TRBJ2-4

CDR3aa: ASSSQGNEQF
len: 10
v_gene: TRBV7-9
j_gene: TRBJ2-1

CDR3aa: ASSLPGTSNTGELF
len: 14
v_gene: TRBV5-5
j_gene: TRBJ2-2

CDR3aa: ASSLSGYNSPLH
len: 12
v_gene: TRBV7-8
j_gene: TRBJ1-6

CDR3aa: ASSIVSGSYGTGELF
len: 15
v_gene: TRBV19
j_gene: TRBJ2-2

CDR3aa: AISESTLQGGTGELF
len: 15
v_gene: TRBV10-3
j_gene: TRBJ2-2

CDR3aa: ASSISGRSNTGELF
len: 14
v_gene: TRBV19
j_gene: TRBJ2-2

CDR3aa: ASSLGQGGYGYT
len: 12
v_gene: TRBV7-2
j_gene: TRBJ1-2

CDR3aa: ASNPTGIANEQF
len: 12
v_gene: TRBV5-1
j_gene: TRBJ2-1

CDR3aa: ASSAEGTGGVSGNTIY
len: 16
v_gene: TRBV2
j_gene: TRBJ1-3